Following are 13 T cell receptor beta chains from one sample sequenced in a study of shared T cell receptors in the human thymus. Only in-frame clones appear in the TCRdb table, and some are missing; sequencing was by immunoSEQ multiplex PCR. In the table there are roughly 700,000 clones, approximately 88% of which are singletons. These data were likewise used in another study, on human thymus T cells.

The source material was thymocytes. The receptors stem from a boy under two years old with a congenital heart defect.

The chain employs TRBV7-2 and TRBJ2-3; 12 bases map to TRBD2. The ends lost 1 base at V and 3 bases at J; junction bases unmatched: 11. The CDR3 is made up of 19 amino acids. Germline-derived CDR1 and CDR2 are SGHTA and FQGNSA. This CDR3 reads CASSLVVAGLAGRTDTQYF. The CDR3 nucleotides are TGTGCCAGCAGCTTAGTGGTCGCAGGACTAGCGGGAAGGACAGATACGCAGTATTTT.

The CDR3 coding sequence is TGTGCCATCAGTGACCCACAGGGTGGGAAATGCTACGAGCAGTACTTC. Encoded protein: CAISDPQGGKCYEQYF. The chain couples TRBV10-3 to TRBJ2-7; a possible D gene is TRBD1 (6 bases). This CDR3 is 16 amino acids long. Trimming cost V 3 bases and J 3 bases, with 18 bases left between them. Germline CDR1 reads ENHRY; CDR2 reads SYGVKD.

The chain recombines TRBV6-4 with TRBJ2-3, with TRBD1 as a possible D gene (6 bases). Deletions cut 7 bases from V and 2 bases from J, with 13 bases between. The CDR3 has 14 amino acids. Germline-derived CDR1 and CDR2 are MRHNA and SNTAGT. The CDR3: CASKGDPATDTQYF. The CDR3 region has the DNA TGTGCCAGCAAGGGGGACCCTGCCACAGATACGCAGTATTTT.

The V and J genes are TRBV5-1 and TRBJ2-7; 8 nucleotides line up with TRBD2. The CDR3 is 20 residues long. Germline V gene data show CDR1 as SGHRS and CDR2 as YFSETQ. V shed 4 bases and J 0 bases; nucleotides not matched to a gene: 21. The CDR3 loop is CASSKDGVEERGSPSYEQYF. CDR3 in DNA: TGCGCCAGCAGCAAGGACGGGGTAGAGGAGCGGGGGAGTCCCTCCTACGAGCAGTACTTC.

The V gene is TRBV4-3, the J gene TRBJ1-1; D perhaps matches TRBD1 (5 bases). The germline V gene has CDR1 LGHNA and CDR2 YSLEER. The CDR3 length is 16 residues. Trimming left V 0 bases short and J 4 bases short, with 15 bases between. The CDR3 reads CASSQDPPRGTTEAFF. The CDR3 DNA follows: TGCGCCAGCAGCCAAGATCCCCCCCGGGGGACCACTGAAGCTTTCTTT.

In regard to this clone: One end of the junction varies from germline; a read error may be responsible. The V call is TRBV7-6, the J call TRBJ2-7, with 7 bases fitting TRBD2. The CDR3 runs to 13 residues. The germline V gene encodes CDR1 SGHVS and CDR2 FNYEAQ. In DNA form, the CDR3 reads TGTGCCAGCAGCCTAGCGGAGTCCTACGAGCAGTACTTC. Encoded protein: CASSLAESYEQYF. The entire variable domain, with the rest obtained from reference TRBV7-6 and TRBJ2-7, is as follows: GAGVSQSPRYKVTKRGQDVALRCDPISGHVSLYWYRQALGQGPEFLTYFNYEAQQDKSGLPNDRFSAERPEGSISTLTIQRTEQRDSAMYRCASSLAESYEQYFGPGTRLTVT.

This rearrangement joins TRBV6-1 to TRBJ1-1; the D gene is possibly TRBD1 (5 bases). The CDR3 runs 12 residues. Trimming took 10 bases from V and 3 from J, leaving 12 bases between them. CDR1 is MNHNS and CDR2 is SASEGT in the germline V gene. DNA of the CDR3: TGTGCCACCACAGGAGTCTACACTGAAGCTTTCTTT. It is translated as CATTGVYTEAFF.

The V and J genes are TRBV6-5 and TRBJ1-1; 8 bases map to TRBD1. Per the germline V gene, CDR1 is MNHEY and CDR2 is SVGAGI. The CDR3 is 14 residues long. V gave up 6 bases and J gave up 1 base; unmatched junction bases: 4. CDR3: CASSFGQGNTEAFF. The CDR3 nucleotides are TGTGCCAGCAGCTTCGGACAGGGGAACACTGAAGCTTTCTTT.

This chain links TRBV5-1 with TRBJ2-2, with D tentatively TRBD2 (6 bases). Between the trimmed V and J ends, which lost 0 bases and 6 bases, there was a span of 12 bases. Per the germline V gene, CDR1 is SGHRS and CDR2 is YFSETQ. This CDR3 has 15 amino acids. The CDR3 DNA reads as TGCGCCAGCAGCTTGGGAGGAGGGCTCCCCGGGGAGCTGTTTTTT. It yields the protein CASSLGGGLPGELFF. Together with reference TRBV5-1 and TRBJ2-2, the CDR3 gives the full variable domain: KAGVTQTPRYLIKTRGQQVTLSCSPISGHRSVSWYQQTPGQGLQFLFEYFSETQRNKGNFPGRFSGRQFSNSRSEMNVSTLELGDSALYLCASSLGGGLPGELFFGEGSRLTVL.

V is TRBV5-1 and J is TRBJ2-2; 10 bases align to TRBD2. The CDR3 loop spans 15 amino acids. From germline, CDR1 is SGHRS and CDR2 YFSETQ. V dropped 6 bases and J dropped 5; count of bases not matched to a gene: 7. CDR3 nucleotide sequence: TGCGCCAGCACGGGGGGACTAGCGCCTACCGGGGAGCTGTTTTTT. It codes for CASTGGLAPTGELFF.

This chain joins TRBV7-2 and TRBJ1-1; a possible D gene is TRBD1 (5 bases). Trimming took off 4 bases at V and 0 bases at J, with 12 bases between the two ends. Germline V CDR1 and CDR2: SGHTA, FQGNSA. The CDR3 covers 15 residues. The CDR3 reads CASSYWTPMNTEAFF. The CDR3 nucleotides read TGTGCCAGCAGCTACTGGACACCCATGAACACTGAAGCTTTCTTT.

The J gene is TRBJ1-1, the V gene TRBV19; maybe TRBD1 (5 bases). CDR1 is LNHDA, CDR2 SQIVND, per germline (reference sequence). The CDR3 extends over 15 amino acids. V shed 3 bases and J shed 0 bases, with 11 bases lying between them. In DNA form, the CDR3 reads TGTGCCAGTAGTATGGGGCCGGTTCTGAACACTGAAGCTTTCTTT. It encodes CASSMGPVLNTEAFF.

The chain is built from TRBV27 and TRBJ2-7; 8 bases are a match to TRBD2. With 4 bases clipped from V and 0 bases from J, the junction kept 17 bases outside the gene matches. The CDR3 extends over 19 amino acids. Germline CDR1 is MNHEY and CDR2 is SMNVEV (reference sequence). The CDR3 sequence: CASSSLRGAGLGLSYEQYF. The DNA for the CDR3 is TGTGCCAGCAGTTCCTTAAGGGGGGCGGGACTAGGTCTCTCCTACGAGCAGTACTTC.